This T cell receptor (beta chain) was captured in a study of T cells in Graves' hyperthyroidism and ophthalmopathy. Study conclusions and caveats: Blood also showed most of the thyroid clonotypes that were expanded above 0.001.

Germline-derived CDR1 and CDR2 are MNHEY and SMNVEV (reference sequence). The CDR3 length is 16 residues. Germline trimming cut 8 bases from V and 7 bases from J; bases unmatched to any gene: 14. Amplification of TCR beta CDR3 regions used RNA as the template. A first-round RT-PCR of the TCR CDR3 used the HTBI primer set. TCRdb independently ran MiXCR on the multiplex PCR reads; one entry per CDR3 protein. The data show about half a million distinct CDR3 sequences, with about 16% seen just once and around 28% held by the top ten. This clonotype was found many times. Its antigen remains unidentified. Disease lasting under 3 months, a NOSPECS grade of at least 4, and a Clinical Activity Score of at least 3 were features of the ophthalmopathy patients.

The source of this sequence is a woman in her thirties with Graves' ophthalmopathy. This chain joins TRBV27 and TRBJ1-1; 12 nucleotides match TRBD1. Input material: blood. The CDR3 DNA reads as TGTGCCAGCGGACACCGCCGGGACAGGGGGCTCAATGAAGCTTTCTTT. Its translation is CASGHRRDRGLNEAFF.